The rows below give T cell receptor beta chains drawn from one sample of a study. TCRdb reanalysed the RT-PCR reads using MiXCR and keeps one entry per CDR3 protein. The data hold approximately 720,000 distinct CDR3 sequences, with 12% to 15% observed a single time. The material sequenced was memory CD4+ T cells from blood. The receptors here all came from a female donor in good health, serving as a healthy control. CDR3s include the opening cysteine and the closing phenylalanine or tryptophan. A D gene is named only where the DNA matches it firmly. The size entry is marked missing in some rows and otherwise reads once, few, many or a size class.

TRBD2,TRBV10-3,TRBJ2-3,many,CAISDPGLAGGTDTQYF,TGTGCCATCAGTGACCCCGGACTAGCGGGGGGCACAGATACGCAGTATTTT
.,TRBV28,TRBJ2-1,few,CASSLETANNEQFF,TGTGCCAGCAGCCTTGAAACGGCTAACAATGAGCAGTTCTTC
TRBD2,TRBV27,TRBJ2-1,.,CASSSRAGAIDEQFF,TGTGCCAGCAGTTCTAGAGCGGGAGCAATAGATGAGCAGTTCTTC
TRBD1,TRBV29-1,TRBJ2-3,many,CSVAYIGQGGADTQYF,TGCAGCGTAGCTTACATTGGACAGGGCGGCGCAGATACGCAGTATTTT
.,TRBV18,TRBJ2-6,few,CASSPESSGANVLTF,TGTGCCAGCTCACCAGAGTCCTCTGGGGCCAACGTCCTGACTTTC
TRBD1,TRBV28,TRBJ1-2,.,CASTSRGPNYGYTF,TGTGCCAGCACCTCCAGGGGGCCTAACTATGGCTACACCTTC
.,TRBV20-1,TRBJ2-3,many,CSARDRRGPADTQYF,TGCAGTGCTAGAGATCGGCGGGGGCCCGCAGATACGCAGTATTTT
TRBD1,TRBV7-2,TRBJ2-7,.,CASSSRSGQGTYEQYF,TGTGCCAGCAGCTCGAGATCGGGACAGGGTACCTACGAGCAGTACTTC
TRBD1,TRBV27,TRBJ1-1,.,CASSLFAQGAMRAFF,TGTGCCAGCAGTTTATTTGCCCAGGGGGCTATGCGGGCTTTCTTT
TRBD2,TRBV7-3,TRBJ2-1,.,CASSLVGTNYNEQFF,TGTGCCAGCAGCTTGGTCGGGACTAACTACAATGAGCAGTTCTTC
TRBD2,TRBV11-2,TRBJ2-1,few,CASSSRSGTDPEQFF,TGTGCCAGCAGCTCCCGCAGCGGGACCGATCCTGAGCAGTTCTTC
TRBD1,TRBV12-3/TRBV12-4,TRBJ2-5,many,CASSDRGETQYF,TGTGCCAGCAGTGACAGGGGAGAGACCCAGTACTTC
TRBD1,TRBV7-9,TRBJ2-1,many,CASSPGTGGQDDEQFF,TGTGCCAGCAGCCCCGGGACAGGGGGGCAAGACGATGAGCAGTTCTTC
.,TRBV5-1,TRBJ2-3,.,CASSLATGLTTDTQYF,TGCGCCAGCAGCTTGGCCACGGGACTGACCACAGATACGCAGTATTTT
.,TRBV21-1,TRBJ1-2,.,CARVGPADGYTF,TGTGCCCGAGTGGGGCCGGCGGATGGCTACACCTTC
.,TRBV10-3,TRBJ1-1,many,CAISGRVNTEAFF,TGTGCCATCAGTGGCAGAGTGAACACTGAAGCTTTCTTT
.,TRBV12-3/TRBV12-4,TRBJ1-4,.,CASSPRPRTDLNEKLFF,TGTGCCAGCAGTCCCCGGCCCCGGACGGACTTGAATGAAAAACTGTTTTTT
.,TRBV20-1,TRBJ2-5,few,CSARGRMALQETQYF,TGCAGTGCCAGAGGACGTATGGCACTACAAGAGACCCAGTACTTC
.,TRBV15,TRBJ2-1,many,CATSFRAYNEQFF,TGTGCCACCAGCTTTAGGGCCTACAATGAGCAGTTCTTC
TRBD1,TRBV3-1,TRBJ2-2,.,CASSQGQGRGGLFF,TGTGCCAGCAGCCAGGGACAGGGAAGAGGTGGGCTGTTTTTT
TRBD1,TRBV5-1,TRBJ1-3,.,CASSLSPGGQGLSSGNTIYF,TGCGCCAGCAGCTTGTCCCCCGGCGGACAGGGGCTGAGCTCTGGAAACACCATATATTTT
TRBD2,TRBV20-1,TRBJ2-1,.,CSASTSGRINEQFF,TGCAGTGCTAGTACTAGCGGGAGGATCAATGAGCAGTTCTTC
TRBD2,TRBV20-1,TRBJ2-3,few,CSATWTSGTDTQYF,TGCAGTGCTACCTGGACTAGCGGCACAGATACGCAGTATTTT
TRBD2,TRBV5-1,TRBJ2-1,few,CASSPGGTSGTYNEQFF,TGCGCCAGCAGCCCGGGTGGGACTAGCGGGACCTACAATGAGCAGTTCTTC
TRBD2,TRBV27,TRBJ2-7,few,CASRGVLAVSYEQYF,TGTGCCAGCAGGGGGGTGCTAGCGGTCTCCTACGAGCAGTACTTC
TRBD2,TRBV5-1,TRBJ2-1,few,CASSLEGPSGTPSYNEQFF,TGCGCCAGCAGCTTGGAAGGTCCTAGCGGGACCCCCTCCTACAATGAGCAGTTCTTC
.,TRBV3-1,TRBJ1-4,.,CASRFTGSNEKLFF,TGTGCCAGCAGGTTCACAGGGTCTAATGAAAAACTGTTTTTT
.,TRBV20-1,TRBJ1-2,.,CSAVVSRDGYTF,TGCAGTGCCGTTGTTTCGAGAGATGGCTACACCTTC
.,TRBV6-2/TRBV6-3,TRBJ2-3,.,CASSNPYPAWKRANLSTDTQYF,TGTGCCAGCAGTAACCCCTACCCCGCCTGGAAGCGGGCGAACCTTTCCACAGATACGCAGTATTTT
.,TRBV28,TRBJ2-7,.,CASSPGFQGSYEQYF,TGTGCCAGCAGTCCGGGTTTTCAAGGGTCCTACGAGCAGTACTTC
.,TRBV6-6,TRBJ1-1,many,CASSTKQGENTEAFF,TGTGCCAGCAGTACCAAACAGGGAGAGAACACTGAAGCTTTCTTT
.,TRBV24-1,TRBJ2-2,.,CATSDEGTGQIGELFF,TGTGCCACCAGTGACGAGGGTACCGGCCAGATCGGGGAGCTGTTTTTT
TRBD1,TRBV6-5,TRBJ1-1,few,CASSPPGQATAFF,TGTGCCAGCAGTCCTCCGGGACAGGCCACAGCTTTCTTT
.,TRBV20-1,TRBJ1-5,.,CSARGATGFQPQHF,TGCAGTGCTAGAGGCGCCACAGGGTTTCAGCCCCAGCATTTT
TRBD1,TRBV6-5,TRBJ1-6,many,CASSYRQGDNSPLHF,TGTGCCAGCAGTTACCGCCAGGGGGATAATTCACCCCTCCACTTT
.,TRBV7-3,TRBJ2-5,many,CASSLPPETQYF,TGTGCCAGCAGCCTACCCCCAGAGACCCAGTACTTC
.,TRBV28,TRBJ2-1,.,CASSEPGENEQFF,TGTGCCAGCAGTGAACCGGGAGAGAATGAGCAGTTCTTC
.,TRBV20-1,TRBJ2-3,.,CSASNPAGLTDTQYF,TGCAGTGCTAGTAATCCCGCGGGGCTCACAGATACGCAGTATTTT
.,TRBV12-3/TRBV12-4,TRBJ2-3,many,CASSFPTDTQYF,TGTGCCAGCAGTTTTCCCACAGATACGCAGTATTTT
.,TRBV4-3,TRBJ2-7,many,CASSLTRLNYEQYF,TGCGCCAGCAGCCTGACTCGGCTGAATTACGAGCAGTACTTC
.,TRBV18,TRBJ2-3,.,CASSPPGALATDTQYF,TGTGCCAGCTCACCCCCAGGGGCCCTAGCAACAGATACGCAGTATTTT
TRBD1,TRBV20-1,TRBJ1-1,few,CSAKLDRGDTEAFF,TGCAGTGCTAAATTGGACAGGGGGGACACTGAAGCTTTCTTT
.,TRBV3-1,TRBJ2-3,.,CASSPRTVQEDTQYF,TGTGCCAGCAGCCCTCGGACAGTTCAGGAAGATACGCAGTATTTT
.,TRBV6-6,TRBJ1-1,many,CASSPPPGRGNTEAFF,TGTGCCAGCAGTCCCCCACCGGGACGGGGGAACACTGAAGCTTTCTTT
.,TRBV10-3,TRBJ2-3,many,CAISGRGTNTDTQYF,TGTGCCATCAGTGGTCGGGGTACCAACACAGATACGCAGTATTTT
TRBD1,TRBV6-2/TRBV6-3,TRBJ1-2,.,CASSTGTGAYGYTF,TGTGCCAGCAGTACCGGGACAGGGGCATATGGCTACACCTTC